Shown below are 30 T cell receptor beta chains from a single sample sequenced in a study of T-cell memory formation after mild COVID-19. TCRdb itself ran the 5' RACE reads through MiXCR, one entry per CDR3 protein. The top ten hold 2% to 2.5% of the sample, which has roughly 200,000 distinct CDR3 sequences, 15% to 20% seen once. The source material was PBMCs or a T cell subset sorted from them (not recorded which). The receptor source for this set is an adult woman who had mild COVID-19 (a few samples of this study predate the infection). Cell type and time point are not known.

This clonotype has a handful of counts. V gene TRBV28 combines with J gene TRBJ1-2; D unclear. This CDR3 comprises 14 residues. Germline V gene data show CDR1 as MDHEN and CDR2 as SYDVKM. V gave up 5 bases and J gave up 3 bases, with 13 bases separating them. CDR3 sequence reads: CASSEEGWDYGYTF. CDR3 in DNA: TGTGCCAGCAGTGAAGAAGGGTGGGACTATGGCTACACCTTC.

The chain links TRBV21-1 to TRBJ2-7. TRBV21-1 has pseudogene status. This CDR3 region has 14 residues. In DNA, the CDR3 is TGTGCCAGCAGCGAAACAGGGACCTCCTACGAGCAGTACTTC. Translation: CASSETGTSYEQYF.

At least ten counts were recorded for this clonotype. The chain is built from TRBV24-1 and TRBJ2-5; D not resolved. V gave up 9 bases and J gave up 4 bases, with 14 bases separating them. The CDR3 covers 13 residues. Germline V gene lookup returns CDR1 KGHDR and CDR2 SFDVKD. CDR3 sequence: CATQHFRGETQYF. The CDR3 nucleotides read TGTGCCACCCAACACTTCCGAGGAGAGACCCAGTACTTC.

This clonotype was detected many times. This rearrangement joins TRBV24-1 to TRBJ2-7; the match to TRBD1 covers 7 bases. CDR3 length: 15 residues. The V segment lost 4 bases and the J segment 6 bases; nucleotides outside the gene matches: 11. Germline lookup yields CDR1 KGHDR and CDR2 SFDVKD. The CDR3 DNA follows: TGTGCCACCAGTGACCCTTCGACAGGGAACCGCGAGCAGTACTTC. Translation gives CATSDPSTGNREQYF.

This clonotype showed up just a few times. CDR3 sequence: CASSPTQGYKDEQYF. Written as DNA, the CDR3 is TGTGCCAGCAGCCCTACTCAGGGGTATAAAGACGAGCAGTACTTC. The chain carries TRBV9 and TRBJ2-7, with a tentative D call TRBD1 (6 bases). The CDR3 extends over 15 amino acids. Trimming removed 4 bases at V and 5 bases at J, with 19 bases between. Per germline, CDR1 SGDLS and CDR2 YYNGEE.

In this sample, this clonotype turned up a few times. The chain employs TRBV6-2 or TRBV6-3 and TRBJ2-1; 12 bases line up with TRBD1. The CDR3 covers 14 residues. Unmatched junction bases numbered 6, after V lost 8 bases and J lost 7 bases. Per the germline V gene, CDR1 is MNHEY and CDR2 is SVGEGT. The CDR3, as DNA: TGTGCCAGCCAGGGGGGACAGGGGGCGAATGAGCAGTTCTTC. Amino acids: CASQGGQGANEQFF.

This clonotype appeared a few times. One end of the junction does not line up with germline, which may come from a read error. The chain joins TRBV2 to TRBJ2-7, with D perhaps matching TRBD1 (6 bases). The V gene's germline CDR1 is SNHLY and CDR2 FYNNEI. This CDR3 contains 11 residues. CDR3 region: CASSEGGEQYF. In nucleotides, the CDR3 is TGTGCCAGCAGCGAAGGGGGAGAGCAGTACTTC.

The chain carries TRBV12-3 or TRBV12-4 and TRBJ1-2; the D gene is possibly TRBD1 (6 bases). V was shortened by 6 bases and J by 7 bases, with 18 bases between the two germline ends. This CDR3 has 14 amino acids. For the CDR3, the DNA is TGTGCCAGCAGCCATCCCAATGGGGGCAGTGGCTACACCTTC. It is translated as CASSHPNGGSGYTF.

The rearrangement links TRBV7-2 to TRBJ2-7; 7 bases map to TRBD1. Germline CDR1 SGHTA, CDR2 FQGNSA. V was clipped by 5 bases and J by 6 bases; unmatched bases: 10. The CDR3 has 14 amino acids. The CDR3 here is CASSVRQGSLEQYF. The CDR3 nucleotides are TGTGCCAGCAGCGTCCGACAGGGATCTCTCGAGCAGTACTTC.

This chain connects TRBV7-6 to TRBJ2-7, with TRBD2 matching 9 bases. With V trimmed by 6 bases and J by 2 bases, 8 bases remained unmatched. Germline values: CDR1 SGHVS, CDR2 FNYEAQ. CDR3 length: 15 amino acids. CDR3 DNA sequence: TGTGCCAGCAGTTTAAGCGGGGGGACCACCTACGAGCAGTACTTC. Translated, it gives CASSLSGGTTYEQYF. The entire variable domain, with the rest obtained from reference TRBV7-6 and TRBJ2-7, is as follows: GAGVSQSPRYKVTKRGQDVALRCDPISGHVSLYWYRQALGQGPEFLTYFNYEAQQDKSGLPNDRFSAERPEGSISTLTIQRTEQRDSAMYRCASSLSGGTTYEQYFGPGTRLTVT.

This clonotype was counted a few times. The rearrangement uses TRBV6-2 or TRBV6-3 and TRBJ2-6; 7 positions match TRBD2. The V gene's germline CDR1 is MNHEY and CDR2 SVGEGT. J gave up 4 bases and V 3 bases, and 6 bases lay outside the gene matches. This CDR3 region has 16 residues. The chain's CDR3 is CASSYGSAGGANVLTF. For the CDR3, the DNA is TGTGCCAGCAGTTATGGGTCAGCGGGAGGGGCCAACGTCCTGACTTTC.

This clonotype showed up just a few times. CDR3 sequence: CASSQGGNYEQYF. The CDR3 DNA is TGCGCCAGCAGCCAAGGTGGGAACTACGAGCAGTACTTC. The V gene is TRBV4-3, the J gene TRBJ2-7; no reliable D call. The germline V and J ends were trimmed by 1 base and 3 bases, with 7 bases remaining between them. CDR1 LGHNA and CDR2 YSLEER come from the germline V gene. This CDR3 spans 13 amino acids.

The CDR3, as DNA: TGTGCCAGCTCACCACCGGGACTAGCGGGGTCAAGCACAGATACGCAGTATTTT. Its protein product is CASSPPGLAGSSTDTQYF. J is TRBJ2-3 and V is TRBV18, with 13 bases fitting TRBD2. The J segment lost 0 bases and the V segment lost 0 bases, leaving 3 bases of the junction unmatched. CDR1 and CDR2 from the germline V gene are KGHSH and LQKENI. This CDR3 contains 18 residues.

This chain links TRBV5-1 with TRBJ2-5, with D perhaps matching TRBD1 or TRBD2 (5 bases each). The length of the CDR3 is 16 residues. Trimming pared 0 bases from V and 5 bases from J, leaving 17 bases between. The germline V gene has CDR1 SGHRS and CDR2 YFSETQ. This CDR3 reads CASSLERGSRIETQYF. The CDR3 DNA sequence: TGCGCCAGCAGCTTGGAGAGGGGCTCCAGAATCGAGACCCAGTACTTC.

This clonotype came up a few times. The genes are TRBV7-2 and TRBJ1-1; possible D gene TRBD1, 6 bases. The germline V gene has CDR1 SGHTA and CDR2 FQGNSA. Trimming removed 5 bases from V and 1 base from J, with 11 bases in between. The CDR3 has 14 residues. The DNA for the CDR3 is TGTGCCAGCAGCCAACGGACAGAGAACACTGAAGCTTTCTTT. Protein product: CASSQRTENTEAFF. Using reference TRBV7-2 and TRBJ1-1 for the parts outside the CDR3, the full variable domain is GAGVSQSPSNKVTEKGKDVELRCDPISGHTALYWYRQSLGQGLEFLIYFQGNSAPDKSGLPSDRFSAERTGGSVSTLTIQRTQQEDSAVYLCASSQRTENTEAFFGQGTRLTVV.

This clonotype came up a few times. The V and J genes are TRBV12-3 or TRBV12-4 and TRBJ2-1; TRBD2 matches at 15 bases. The junction had 4 bases not matched to a gene; V was cut back by 5 bases and J by 2 bases. The CDR3 runs to 17 residues. This CDR3 reads CASSGLAGGHPYNEQFF. CDR3 sequence (DNA): TGTGCCAGCAGTGGACTAGCGGGAGGGCACCCCTACAATGAGCAGTTCTTC.

This clonotype occurred a few times. The chain employs TRBV20-1 and TRBJ2-2; D gene uncertain. The CDR3 length is 14 residues. V lost 3 bases to trimming and J lost 0 bases, with 8 bases between them. CDR1 is DFQATT and CDR2 is SNEGSKA in the germline V gene (reference sequence). DNA of the CDR3: TGCAGTGCTAGGCCTGGAACGAACACCGGGGAGCTGTTTTTT. This sequence encodes CSARPGTNTGELFF.

The chain links TRBV5-6 to TRBJ2-5, with a possible D match to TRBD1 (7 bases). Germline V gene lookup returns CDR1 SGHDT and CDR2 YYEEEE. The CDR3 contains 13 residues. V was cut by 3 bases and J by 4 bases, with 10 bases left in between. This chain's CDR3 is CASSWQGGETQYF. The CDR3 DNA reads as TGTGCCAGCAGCTGGCAGGGGGGAGAGACCCAGTACTTC.

This clonotype came up a few times. The rearrangement links TRBV7-7 to TRBJ1-1; D is undetermined. Trimming took off 7 bases at V and 1 base at J, with 10 bases between the two ends. The germline gives CDR1 SSHAT, CDR2 FNYEAQ (reference sequence). CDR3 length equals 13 residues. The CDR3 coding sequence is TGTGCCAGCACCCCGCTCAGGAACACTGAAGCTTTCTTT. This encodes CASTPLRNTEAFF.

The chain recombines TRBV12-5 with TRBJ2-2, with 14 positions matching TRBD2. Germline V gene lookup returns CDR1 LGHNT and CDR2 FRNRAP. The V and J ends lost 3 bases and 2 bases, in that order; junction bases with no gene match: 8. CDR3 size: 19 residues. CDR3 amino acids: CASGFSPTSGRVNTGELFF. The CDR3 coding sequence is TGTGCTAGTGGTTTCTCACCGACTAGCGGGAGGGTCAACACCGGGGAGCTGTTTTTT.

The chain has TRBV6-5 and TRBJ1-2; D unclear. The V gene's germline CDR1 is MNHEY and CDR2 SVGAGI. The CDR3 consists of 15 residues. Trimming took off 0 bases at V and 4 bases at J, with 12 bases between the two ends. The CDR3 DNA reads TGTGCCAGCAGTTACTCGAGGATCCCGTCCTATGGCTACACCTTC. This sequence encodes CASSYSRIPSYGYTF.

This clonotype was observed a few times. The chain couples TRBV9 to TRBJ2-1; D possibly uses TRBD1 or TRBD2 (6 bases each). V was cut by 1 base and J by 7 bases, with 12 bases left in between. The germline V gene has CDR1 SGDLS and CDR2 YYNGEE. CDR3 length: 14 amino acids. CDR3 region: CASSVITGANEQFF. In nucleotides, the CDR3 is TGTGCCAGCAGCGTAATAACGGGGGCTAATGAGCAGTTCTTC.

The chain is built from TRBV25-1 and TRBJ2-1; a possible D gene is TRBD1 (5 bases). The germline V gene has CDR1 MGHDK and CDR2 SYGVNS. V dropped 6 bases and J dropped 3 bases, with 6 bases sitting between them. The CDR3 extends over 12 amino acids. CDR3 loop: CASRGDYNEQFF. As DNA, the CDR3 is TGTGCCAGCAGAGGGGACTACAATGAGCAGTTCTTC.

This chain connects TRBV27 to TRBJ2-7; either TRBD1 or TRBD2 may supply D (5 bases each). This CDR3 region has 16 residues. CDR1 is MNHEY and CDR2 is SMNVEV in the germline V gene (reference sequence). V was cut by 6 bases and J by 0 bases, with 18 bases left in between. Written as DNA, the CDR3 is TGTGCCAGCAGATCCCTCGGGACGGCGCCCTCCTACGAGCAGTACTTC. This codes for CASRSLGTAPSYEQYF.

The rearrangement uses TRBV27 and TRBJ1-1; D may be TRBD1 (5 bases). The V gene lost 3 bases and the J gene lost 7 bases, with 15 bases spanning the gap. CDR1 and CDR2 from the germline V gene are MNHEY and SMNVEV (reference sequence). The CDR3 consists of 14 residues. CDR3 sequence: CASSFDARQLEAFF. In DNA form, the CDR3 reads TGTGCCAGCAGTTTCGATGCTAGACAGCTTGAAGCTTTCTTT.

The chain links TRBV4-1 to TRBJ2-6; no firm D call. This CDR3 is 15 amino acids long. Germline loops: CDR1 MGHRA, CDR2 YSYEKL. V lost 6 bases and J lost 0, with 9 bases in between. The CDR3 DNA follows: TGCGCCAGCAGTCGCTCCTTCTCTGGGGCCAACGTCCTGACTTTC. This codes for CASSRSFSGANVLTF.

Many counts were recorded for this clonotype. For the CDR3, the DNA is TGTGCCAGCAGCTTGCCCCAGGGGAACACAGATACGCAGTATTTT. Encoded protein: CASSLPQGNTDTQYF. This rearrangement joins TRBV5-5 to TRBJ2-3; possible D gene TRBD1, 6 bases. Germline CDR1 reads SGHKS; CDR2 reads YYEKEE (reference sequence). V lost 1 base and J lost 2, with 11 bases in between. The CDR3 has 15 amino acids.

Many counts were recorded for this clonotype. V usage is TRBV7-2 and J usage is TRBJ2-2, with D possibly being TRBD2 (6 bases). CDR3 length: 17 amino acids. Looked up from germline, CDR1 is SGHTA and CDR2 is FQGNSA. V was pared by 1 base and J by 0 bases, with 12 bases between. CDR3 bases: TGTGCCAGCAGCTTAGTCTTCGGGAGTTCGAACACCGGGGAGCTGTTTTTT. As protein: CASSLVFGSSNTGELFF.

The V call is TRBV5-5, the J call TRBJ2-6; D gene unclear. Germline CDR1 is SGHKS and CDR2 is YYEKEE (reference sequence). The CDR3 runs to 16 residues. Between the trimmed V and J ends, which lost 2 bases and 0 bases, there was a span of 9 bases. The CDR3: CASSFGSPSGANVLTF. The CDR3, as DNA: TGTGCCAGCAGCTTTGGCAGTCCCTCTGGGGCCAACGTCCTGACTTTC.

This clonotype has just a few counts. The CDR3 region has the DNA TGCAGTGCTCGAGGGACTAGCGGGACCCCTCGCACCTACGAGCAGTACTTC. It translates to CSARGTSGTPRTYEQYF. The chain carries TRBV20-1 and TRBJ2-7; 13 bases are shared with TRBD2. Germline V lookup: CDR1 DFQATT, CDR2 SNEGSKA (reference sequence). The CDR3 extends over 17 amino acids. The trim removed 5 bases at V and 2 bases at J, leaving 12 bases unmatched.